A selection of T cell receptor beta chains follows, all from one sample in a study of CD8 T cells in Susac syndrome. From the immunoSEQ multiplex PCR reads, TCRdb called clonotypes with MiXCR, one entry per CDR3 protein. The sample includes some 200,000 distinct CDR3 sequences, about 95% of them seen just once. The sample taken for sequencing was CD4+ T cells from PBMCs. These receptors originate from a human donor in good health. Each CDR3 is given with its conserved first and last residue. A D gene is named only where the DNA matches it firmly. Clone size appears in some rows only: once, few, many, or a class for an expanded clone.

D	size	J	V	CDR3	DNA
TRBD1	once	TRBJ2-3	TRBV20-1	CSLPGQGTDTQYF	TGCAGTCTTCCGGGACAGGGTACAGATACGCAGTATTTT
TRBD1	NA	TRBJ2-1	TRBV12-3/TRBV12-4	CASIRTGGDNEQFF	TGTGCCAGCATCAGGACAGGGGGCGACAATGAGCAGTTCTTC
NA	NA	TRBJ1-2	TRBV29-1	CSVGFGQGSGYTF	TGCAGCGTTGGATTCGGGCAGGGGTCTGGCTACACCTTC
TRBD2	NA	TRBJ2-3	TRBV5-1	CASSLRGGLAGTDTQYF	TGCGCCAGCAGCCTGCGGGGGGGACTAGCGGGCACAGATACGCAGTATTTT
NA	NA	TRBJ2-5	TRBV15	CATSRGSGKWETQYF	TGTGCCACCAGCAGAGGATCAGGAAAGTGGGAGACCCAGTACTTC
NA	NA	TRBJ2-1	TRBV27	CASTTGPYEQFF	TGTGCCAGCACGACGGGGCCGTATGAGCAGTTCTTC
NA	NA	TRBJ2-3	TRBV29-1	CSVETRGFTDTQYF	TGCAGCGTGGAGACACGGGGATTCACAGATACGCAGTATTTT
NA	NA	TRBJ2-2	TRBV28	CASRSQDLAGELFF	TGTGCCAGCAGGTCACAGGATTTGGCCGGGGAGCTGTTTTTT
NA	NA	TRBJ2-7	TRBV20-1	CSARDQPKQYF	TGCAGTGCTAGAGATCAACCCAAGCAGTACTTC
NA	NA	TRBJ2-3	TRBV25-1	CASSESGLDTQYF	TGTGCCAGCAGTGAATCGGGCCTCGATACGCAGTATTTT
NA	NA	TRBJ1-2	TRBV30	CAWSQAATQDGYTF	TGTGCCTGGAGTCAGGCGGCCACGCAGGATGGCTACACCTTC
NA	NA	TRBJ2-1	TRBV14	CASSQFWSANEQFF	TGTGCCAGCAGCCAGTTTTGGTCTGCCAATGAGCAGTTCTTC
NA	NA	TRBJ2-1	TRBV4-2	CASSQDGSSSYNEQFF	TGTGCCAGCAGCCAAGATGGGAGCTCCTCCTACAATGAGCAGTTCTTC
TRBD2	NA	TRBJ2-3	TRBV5-1	CASSLGTSGSKTDTQYF	TGCGCCAGCAGCCTCGGGACTAGCGGGAGCAAGACAGATACGCAGTATTTT
NA	NA	TRBJ2-7	TRBV28	CANSGRNYEQYF	TGTGCCAACTCGGGACGGAACTACGAGCAGTACTTC
NA	once	TRBJ2-7	TRBV28	CASTSLGRTYEQYF	TGTGCCAGCACCTCTCTAGGCCGTACCTACGAGCAGTACTTC
TRBD2	NA	TRBJ2-7	TRBV15	CATSRSLAATYEQYF	TGTGCCACCAGCCGATCTCTAGCGGCTACCTACGAGCAGTACTTC
NA	NA	TRBJ2-1	TRBV27	CASSPRPGSSSQEQFF	TGTGCCAGCAGTCCCCGACCGGGCTCCTCGTCCCAAGAGCAGTTCTTC